These 28 T cell receptor beta chains were sequenced from one sample in a study of Ad26.COV2.S vaccination and SARS-CoV-2 variants. The repertoire was sequenced with immunoSEQ multiplex PCR; TCRdb's copy has only in-frame clones and lacks some. Counted here are 440,000 or so clones, roughly 90% occurring once; the ten biggest clones make up under 2%. Treatment indicated: about 20 received Ad26.COV2.S at low or high dose, single or two shots; 5 received placebo; per-sample allocation not given. Day 63 following the first vaccine or placebo injection was when the samples were taken. The sample was peripheral blood, taken in a trial of Ad26.COV2.S vaccine versus placebo. The receptor source for this set is a person between 18 and 59 years old who received the Ad26.COV2.S COVID-19 vaccine or a placebo.

V gene TRBV6-2 or TRBV6-3 combines with J gene TRBJ2-1; TRBD2 aligns across 12 bases. Trimming at V came to 5 bases and at J to 7 bases, leaving 9 bases not matched to a gene. Germline CDR1 and CDR2: MNHEY and SVGEGT. The CDR3 contains 16 residues. The CDR3 nucleotides are TGTGCCAGCAGTAAGGCGACTAGCGGGGGTTATAATGAGCAGTTCTTC. Protein: CASSKATSGGYNEQFF.

The table lists this clone with a count of one. The V gene is TRBV6-5, the J gene TRBJ2-7, with D perhaps TRBD1 (6 bases). Germline lookup yields CDR1 MNHEY and CDR2 SVGAGI. The CDR3 length is 13 residues. The V gene lost 8 bases and the J gene lost 2 bases, with 13 bases spanning the gap. CDR3 nucleotide sequence: TGTGCCAGCCTAATGGGACACCCCTACGAGCAGTACTTC. It specifies CASLMGHPYEQYF.

The gene calls are TRBV6-5 and TRBJ1-2; D gene unclear. CDR1 MNHEY and CDR2 SVGAGI come from the germline V gene. Trimming left V 2 bases short and J 0 bases short, with 13 bases between. The CDR3 spans 16 residues. The CDR3 bases are TGTGCCAGCAGTTACCACGCCACAGAAGCTAACTATGGCTACACCTTC. Translated: CASSYHATEANYGYTF.

The chain is built from TRBV4-1 and TRBJ2-2, with 7 bases lining up with TRBD2. Germline V gene sequence: CDR1 MGHRA, CDR2 YSYEKL. Unmatched junction bases numbered 3, after V lost 3 bases and J lost 2 bases. The CDR3 runs 15 residues. CDR3 DNA: TGCGCCAGCAGCCACTCGACTAGCAACACCGGGGAGCTGTTTTTT. This gives the protein CASSHSTSNTGELFF.

This clone was picked up one time. The V and J genes are TRBV4-3 and TRBJ2-2; unclear D gene. Per the germline V gene, CDR1 is LGHNA and CDR2 is YSLEER. Trimming removed 0 bases from V and 7 bases from J, with 15 bases in between. The CDR3 totals 16 residues. The CDR3, as DNA: TGCGCCAGCAGCCAAGATCCCCGGGTTTGGGTCGGGGAGCTGTTTTTT. Encoded protein: CASSQDPRVWVGELFF.

The rearrangement joins TRBV11-3 to TRBJ2-1, with a possible D match to TRBD1 (6 bases). CDR1 is SGHNT, CDR2 YENEEA, per germline. The V and J ends lost 4 bases and 5 bases respectively, with 12 bases between them. This CDR3 is built from 14 residues. The CDR3 protein is CASSSLNRDNEQFF. The DNA for the CDR3 is TGTGCCAGCAGCTCCTTAAACAGGGACAATGAGCAGTTCTTC. Filled out from reference TRBV11-3 and TRBJ2-1, the complete variable domain reads EAGVVQSPRYKIIEKKQPVAFWCNPISGHNTLYWYLQNLGQGPELLIRYENEEAVDDSQLPKDRFSAERLKGVDSTLKIQPAELGDSAVYLCASSSLNRDNEQFFGPGTRLTVL.

This chain links TRBV4-1 with TRBJ1-1, with unresolved D. This CDR3 has 15 residues. CDR1 is MGHRA and CDR2 is YSYEKL in the germline V gene. The V end lost 6 bases, the J end lost 2 bases, and 16 bases lay between the germline ends. CDR3 residues: CASSPHPVGNTEAFF. In DNA, the CDR3 is TGCGCCAGCAGTCCCCACCCGGTTGGAAACACTGAAGCTTTCTTT.

The chain employs TRBV3-1 (or the pseudogene TRBV3-2) and TRBJ1-1, with D hard to call. This CDR3 comprises 15 residues. V was pared by 4 bases and J by 1 base, with 13 bases between. Germline CDR1 reads LGHDT; CDR2 reads YNNKEL (reference sequence). CDR3 nucleotides: TGTGCCAGCAGCCGAGGCGGGCGGGGGAACACTGAAGCTTTCTTT. It codes for CASSRGGRGNTEAFF.

This rearrangement joins TRBV12-3 or TRBV12-4 to TRBJ2-7; D uncertain. Trimming left V 2 bases short and J 3 bases short, with 5 bases between. The CDR3 spans 12 residues. This CDR3 reads CASSLTDYEQYF. CDR3 nucleotides: TGTGCCAGCAGTTTAACCGACTACGAGCAGTACTTC.

The chain couples TRBV5-1 to TRBJ2-3; 9 bases fit TRBD1. CDR3 length: 17 amino acids. Germline V CDR1 and CDR2: SGHRS, YFSETQ. V lost 4 bases, J lost 4 bases, and 13 bases stayed unmatched. The CDR3 coding sequence is TGCGCCAGCAGCGCCCGAGGGGGACAGGGCCGTCCAGATACGCAGTATTTT. Protein product: CASSARGGQGRPDTQYF. Filled out from reference TRBV5-1 and TRBJ2-3, the complete variable domain reads KAGVTQTPRYLIKTRGQQVTLSCSPISGHRSVSWYQQTPGQGLQFLFEYFSETQRNKGNFPGRFSGRQFSNSRSEMNVSTLELGDSALYLCASSARGGQGRPDTQYFGPGTRLTVL.

The CDR3 spells CASSHLRGLAGGTYNEQFF. The CDR3 bases are TGTGCCAGCAGCCACCTCAGGGGTCTAGCGGGGGGGACCTACAATGAGCAGTTCTTC. V and J are TRBV3-1 (or the pseudogene TRBV3-2) and TRBJ2-1, with 12 bases aligning to TRBD2. V was clipped by 3 bases and J by 2 bases; unmatched bases: 11. Germline CDR1 LGHDT, CDR2 YNNKEL (reference sequence). This CDR3 has 19 residues.

J is TRBJ1-1 and V is TRBV4-3, with unresolved D. Germline assignment: CDR1 LGHNA and CDR2 YSLEER. The CDR3 has 16 amino acids. With 0 bases removed from V and 1 base from J, the gap between germline ends came to 12 bases. The CDR3 coding sequence is TGCGCCAGCAGCCAAGATGGAGCCATACCGAACACTGAAGCTTTCTTT. Translating gives CASSQDGAIPNTEAFF.

This chain connects TRBV11-2 to TRBJ1-6, with D possibly matching TRBD1 (6 bases). Trimming took off 0 bases at V and 5 bases at J, with 14 bases between the two ends. Germline lookup yields CDR1 SGHAT and CDR2 FQNNGV. The CDR3 has 17 residues. Here the CDR3 reads CASSLDVGTTNNSPLHF. CDR3 bases: TGTGCCAGCAGCTTAGATGTAGGGACAACTAATAATTCACCCCTCCACTTT.

This clone was counted once. This sequence joins TRBV11-3 and TRBJ2-3; the match to TRBD1 covers 7 bases. With V trimmed by 5 bases and J by 0 bases, 5 bases remained unmatched. CDR1 and CDR2 from the germline V gene are SGHNT and YENEEA. The CDR3 has 15 amino acids. CDR3 sequence (DNA): TGTGCCAGCAGCCCAGGGGGTGCTAGCACAGATACGCAGTATTTT. It translates to CASSPGGASTDTQYF.

This chain connects TRBV6-5 to TRBJ2-7; perhaps D is TRBD1 or TRBD2 (6 bases each). This CDR3 is 13 amino acids long. From germline, CDR1 is MNHEY and CDR2 SVGAGI. The ends were cut back, 8 bases at V and 0 bases at J, with 11 bases in the middle. The CDR3: CASRGTNSYEQYF. The DNA of the CDR3 is TGTGCCAGCCGCGGGACAAACTCCTACGAGCAGTACTTC.

The chain links TRBV7-7 to TRBJ2-6; tentative D call: TRBD1 (5 bases). From germline, CDR1 is SSHAT and CDR2 FNYEAQ (reference sequence). V lost 6 bases to trimming and J lost 0 bases, with 9 bases between them. The CDR3 totals 15 residues. This CDR3 is CASRDDSSGANVLTF. The CDR3 DNA reads as TGTGCCAGCAGAGACGACAGCTCTGGGGCCAACGTCCTGACTTTC.

This chain joins TRBV7-8 and TRBJ2-2; a weak D match, TRBD1 (5 bases). From germline, CDR1 is SGHVS and CDR2 FQNEAQ. The CDR3 is 15 residues long. V dropped 5 bases and J dropped 6 bases, with 16 bases sitting between them. CDR3 residues: CASSLAWGAAGELFF. The CDR3 bases are TGTGCCAGCAGCCTGGCTTGGGGCGCGGCCGGGGAGCTGTTTTTT.

The genes are TRBV10-2 and TRBJ1-4; 8 positions match TRBD1. CDR1 is WSHSY and CDR2 is SAAADI in the germline V gene. V lost 4 bases, J lost 8 bases, and 9 bases stayed unmatched. This CDR3 is 15 amino acids long. CDR3: CASSVRTGRDEKLFF. CDR3 DNA sequence: TGCGCCAGCAGTGTCCGGACAGGGAGGGACGAAAAACTGTTTTTT.

V is TRBV11-2 and J is TRBJ1-3; no reliable D call. The CDR3 runs to 12 residues. CDR1 and CDR2 (germline): SGHAT, FQNNGV. Between the trimmed V and J ends, which lost 1 base and 8 bases, there was a span of 6 bases. Here the CDR3 reads CASSLGWDTIYF. The CDR3, as DNA: TGTGCCAGCAGCTTAGGGTGGGACACCATATATTTT. The full variable domain, completed using reference TRBV11-2 and TRBJ1-3, is EAGVAQSPRYKIIEKRQSVAFWCNPISGHATLYWYQQILGQGPKLLIQFQNNGVVDDSQLPKDRFSAERLKGVDSTLKIQPAKLEDSAVYLCASSLGWDTIYFGEGSWLTVV.

J is TRBJ2-5 and V is TRBV29-1; possibly TRBD2 for D (6 bases). CDR1 and CDR2 from the germline V gene are SQVTM and ANQGSEA. Trimming removed 4 bases from V and 2 bases from J, with 14 bases in between. This CDR3 region has 14 residues. CDR3 sequence: CSVGRGVGQETQYF. For the CDR3, the DNA is TGCAGCGTTGGGCGGGGTGTGGGACAAGAGACCCAGTACTTC. Using reference TRBV29-1 and TRBJ2-5 for the parts outside the CDR3, the full variable domain is SAVISQKPSRDICQRGTSLTIQCQVDSQVTMMFWYRQQPGQSLTLIATANQGSEATYESGFVIDKFPISRPNLTFSTLTVSNMSPEDSSIYLCSVGRGVGQETQYFGPGTRLLVL.

This rearrangement joins TRBV7-9 to TRBJ1-2; 12 bases fit TRBD1. J was trimmed by 7 bases and V by 9 bases; bases with no gene match: 12. The germline V gene has CDR1 SEHNR and CDR2 FQNEAQ (reference sequence). CDR3 length: 15 residues. The chain's CDR3 is CASQGTGGKAGGYTF. The CDR3 DNA sequence: TGTGCCAGTCAGGGGACAGGGGGCAAGGCAGGTGGCTACACCTTC.

In this sample, this clone turned up a few times. The genes are TRBV2 and TRBJ1-2, with D possibly matching TRBD1 (5 bases). Trimming removed 6 bases at V and 2 bases at J, with 10 bases between. Per germline, CDR1 SNHLY and CDR2 FYNNEI. The CDR3 length is 13 residues. CDR3 bases: TGTGCCAGCAGGGGGACGGGAAACTATGGCTACACCTTC. Its protein product is CASRGTGNYGYTF. The full variable domain, in which reference TRBV2 and TRBJ1-2 provide the parts outside the CDR3, is EPEVTQTPSHQVTQMGQEVILRCVPISNHLYFYWYRQILGQKVEFLVSFYNNEISEKSEIFDDQFSVERPDGSNFTLKIRSTKLEDSAMYFCASRGTGNYGYTFGSGTRLTVV.

CDR3 protein: CASSLMGLGEQFF. In DNA form, the CDR3 reads TGTGCCAGCAGTTTAATGGGCCTTGGTGAGCAGTTCTTC. This rearrangement joins TRBV12-3 or TRBV12-4 to TRBJ2-1; D not resolved. Trimming pared 2 bases from V and 9 bases from J, leaving 11 bases between. The CDR3 is 13 amino acids.

The genes are TRBV9 and TRBJ1-1; no firm D call. The CDR3 spans 14 residues. Germline lookup yields CDR1 SGDLS and CDR2 YYNGEE. Trimming removed 1 base from V and 0 bases from J, with 7 bases in between. The CDR3: CASSVMALNTEAFF. Here the CDR3 DNA reads TGTGCCAGCAGCGTAATGGCGCTGAACACTGAAGCTTTCTTT.

The chain carries TRBV7-6 and TRBJ2-3; D call uncertain. Germline V lookup: CDR1 SGHVS, CDR2 FNYEAQ. This CDR3 contains 12 residues. V lost 8 bases to trimming and J lost 0 bases, with 6 bases between them. The CDR3 loop is CASPSSTDTQYF. The DNA of the CDR3 is TGTGCCAGCCCATCAAGCACAGATACGCAGTATTTT.

A few counts support this clone. The V call is TRBV5-1, the J call TRBJ1-6, with D unclear. The CDR3 is 15 amino acids. V was cut by 1 base and J by 8 bases, with 13 bases left in between. Germline CDR1 and CDR2: SGHRS and YFSETQ. The CDR3 nucleotides read TGCGCCAGCAGCTTGCAGCACGGGGAGCATTCACCCCTCCACTTT. Residues: CASSLQHGEHSPLHF.

This clone was detected once. The CDR3 sequence is CASSEAGVRQPQHF. CDR3 DNA: TGTGCCAGCAGCGAGGCGGGGGTACGTCAGCCCCAGCATTTT. The rearrangement links TRBV5-8 to TRBJ1-5; D might be TRBD1 (5 bases). Germline V gives CDR1 SGHTS, CDR2 YDEGEE. The CDR3 loop spans 14 amino acids. Trimming took 4 bases from V and 6 from J, leaving 14 bases between them.

The chain carries TRBV14 and TRBJ1-2; 7 nucleotides align to TRBD1. The CDR3 contains 14 residues. Germline V lookup: CDR1 SGHDN, CDR2 FVKESK. V lost 2 bases and J lost 7; bases outside the gene matches: 7. This CDR3 reads CASSQFDRATGYTF. The CDR3 DNA follows: TGTGCCAGCAGCCAATTCGACAGGGCGACTGGCTACACCTTC. Full variable domain (outside the CDR3, taken from reference TRBV14 and TRBJ1-2): EAGVTQFPSHSVIEKGQTVTLRCDPISGHDNLYWYRRVMGKEIKFLLHFVKESKQDESGMPNNRFLAERTGGTYSTLKVQPAELEDSGVYFCASSQFDRATGYTFGSGTRLTVV.